This entry concerns a single T cell receptor beta chain. The data stem from a study of OX40 agonist ivuxolimab in advanced cancers. Overall study: One hepatocellular carcinoma and a couple of cutaneous melanoma patients partially responded.

The repertoire was sequenced with immunoSEQ multiplex PCR; TCRdb's copy has only in-frame clones and lacks some. In the table there are about 67,000 clones, over 75% of which are singletons. The CDR3 covers 13 residues. CDR1 and CDR2 from the germline V gene are LGHNT and FRNRAP. V shed 8 bases and J shed 2 bases, with 9 bases lying between them. The clonotype originates from an adult with an advanced solid tumor such as melanoma, head and neck, liver or kidney cancer. V and J are TRBV12-5 and TRBJ2-2; no definite D call. Here the sequenced sample was CD4+ or CD8+ T cells sorted from blood, taken in a trial of the OX40 agonist ivuxolimab. CDR3 protein: CASLRLNTGELFF. In DNA form, the CDR3 reads TGTGCTAGTCTGAGACTTAACACCGGGGAGCTGTTTTTT.